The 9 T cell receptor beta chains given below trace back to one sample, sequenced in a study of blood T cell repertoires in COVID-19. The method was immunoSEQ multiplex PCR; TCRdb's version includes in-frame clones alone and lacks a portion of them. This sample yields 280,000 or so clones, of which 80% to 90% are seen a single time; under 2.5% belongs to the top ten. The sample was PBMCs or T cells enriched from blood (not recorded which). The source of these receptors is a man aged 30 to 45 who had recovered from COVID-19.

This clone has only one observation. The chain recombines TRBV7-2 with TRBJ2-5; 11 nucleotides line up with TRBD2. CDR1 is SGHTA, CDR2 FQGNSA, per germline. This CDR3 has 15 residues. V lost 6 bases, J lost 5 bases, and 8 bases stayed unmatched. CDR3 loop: CASRSTSGGGETQYF. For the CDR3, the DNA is TGTGCCAGCAGAAGTACTAGCGGGGGTGGGGAGACCCAGTACTTC.

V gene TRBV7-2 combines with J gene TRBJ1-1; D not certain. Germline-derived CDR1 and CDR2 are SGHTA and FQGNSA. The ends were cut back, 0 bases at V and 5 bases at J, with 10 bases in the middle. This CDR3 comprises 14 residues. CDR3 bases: TGTGCCAGCAGCTTAGCCCGGGATGGTACTGAAGCTTTCTTT. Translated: CASSLARDGTEAFF.

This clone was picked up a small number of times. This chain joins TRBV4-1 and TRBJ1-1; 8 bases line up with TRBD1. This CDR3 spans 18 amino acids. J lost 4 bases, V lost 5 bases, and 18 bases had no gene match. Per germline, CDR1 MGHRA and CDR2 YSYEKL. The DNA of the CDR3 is TGCGCCAGCAGCATATTCCCGTTCCTGGACAGGGCTATCACTGAAGCTTTCTTT. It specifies CASSIFPFLDRAITEAFF.

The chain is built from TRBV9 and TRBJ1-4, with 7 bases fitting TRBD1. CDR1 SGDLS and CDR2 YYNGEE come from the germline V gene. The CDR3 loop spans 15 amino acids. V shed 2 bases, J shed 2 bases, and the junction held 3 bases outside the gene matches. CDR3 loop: CASSVAGGTNEKLFF. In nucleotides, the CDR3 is TGTGCCAGCAGCGTCGCAGGGGGTACTAATGAAAAACTGTTTTTT. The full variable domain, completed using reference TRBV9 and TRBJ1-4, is DSGVTQTPKHLITATGQRVTLRCSPRSGDLSVYWYQQSLDQGLQFLIQYYNGEERAKGNILERFSAQQFPDLHSELNLSSLELGDSALYFCASSVAGGTNEKLFFGSGTQLSVL.

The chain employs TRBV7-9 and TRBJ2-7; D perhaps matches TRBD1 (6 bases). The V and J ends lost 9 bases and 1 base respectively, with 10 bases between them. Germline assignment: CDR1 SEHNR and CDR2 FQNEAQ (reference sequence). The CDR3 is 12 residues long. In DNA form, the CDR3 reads TGTGCCAGTAGACAGGATTCCTACGAGCAGTACTTC. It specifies CASRQDSYEQYF.

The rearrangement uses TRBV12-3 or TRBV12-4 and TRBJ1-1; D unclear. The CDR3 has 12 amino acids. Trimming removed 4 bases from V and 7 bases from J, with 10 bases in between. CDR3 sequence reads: CASSSRSSEAFF. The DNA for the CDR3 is TGTGCCAGCAGTTCCCGTTCGAGTGAAGCTTTCTTT.

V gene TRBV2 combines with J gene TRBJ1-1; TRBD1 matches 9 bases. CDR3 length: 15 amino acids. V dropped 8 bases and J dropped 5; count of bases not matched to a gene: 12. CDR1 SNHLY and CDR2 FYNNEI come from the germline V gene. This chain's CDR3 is CASGSPGQGGTEAFF. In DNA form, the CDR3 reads TGTGCCAGCGGGTCCCCGGGACAGGGAGGGACTGAAGCTTTCTTT.

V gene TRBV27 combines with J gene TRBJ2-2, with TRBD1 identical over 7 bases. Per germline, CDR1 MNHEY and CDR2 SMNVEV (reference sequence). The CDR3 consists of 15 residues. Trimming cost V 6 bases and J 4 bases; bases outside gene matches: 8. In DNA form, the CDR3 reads TGTGCCAGCAGACTTAACAGGGGCATCACCGGGGAGCTGTTTTTT. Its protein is CASRLNRGITGELFF.

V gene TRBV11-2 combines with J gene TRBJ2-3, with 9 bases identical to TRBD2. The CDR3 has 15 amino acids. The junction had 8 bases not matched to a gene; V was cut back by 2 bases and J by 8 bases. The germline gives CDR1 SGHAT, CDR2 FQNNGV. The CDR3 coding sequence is TGTGCCAGCAGCTTACGGCGGGGGGGGCCTGTTACGCAGTATTTT. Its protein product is CASSLRRGGPVTQYF. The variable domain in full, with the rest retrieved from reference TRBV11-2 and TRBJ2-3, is EAGVAQSPRYKIIEKRQSVAFWCNPISGHATLYWYQQILGQGPKLLIQFQNNGVVDDSQLPKDRFSAERLKGVDSTLKIQPAKLEDSAVYLCASSLRRGGPVTQYFGPGTRLTVL.